This T cell receptor beta chain came from a study of shared clonotypes between healthy human individuals. About the research overall: Participating donors consisted of two women and a few men aged 18 to 49.

Selected positively for CCR7 and CD45RO-negative, naive CD8 cells excluded terminally differentiated effector memory CD45RA+ cells. The CDR3 is made up of 17 amino acids. Trimming cost V 6 bases and J 4 bases; bases outside gene matches: 13. The germline V gene has CDR1 SNHLY and CDR2 FYNNEI. TCRdb's table, derived via immunoSEQ multiplex PCR, lists solely in-frame clones and lacks some. The sample records 650,000 to 800,000 clones, roughly nine tenths being singletons. What was sequenced was naive CD8+ T cells sorted from blood. This chain connects TRBV2 to TRBJ2-5; the match to TRBD1 covers 11 bases. The sequence derives from a young man in good health. Here the CDR3 DNA reads TGTGCCAGCAGGGTACTCTACGGACAGGGGGCGGGAGAGACCCAGTACTTC. It yields the protein CASRVLYGQGAGETQYF.